The 26 T cell receptor beta chains reported below all come from one sample, sequenced in a study of blood T cell repertoires in COVID-19. The protocol was immunoSEQ multiplex PCR, while the TCRdb copy is restricted to in-frame clones and leaves out a portion. The sample records under 200,000 clones, less than 90% being singletons. Source material: peripheral blood. These receptors were collected from a woman in her sixties with COVID-19, enrolled during active disease.

This chain connects TRBV21-1 to TRBJ2-7; the listed D gene, TRBD2, was not tested against the DNA. TRBV21-1 is annotated as a pseudogene. CDR3 size: 17 residues. The CDR3 spells CASSSSYGAGGPREQYF. The CDR3 nucleotides read TGTGCCAGCAGCAGTAGTTACGGCGCGGGAGGGCCGCGGGAGCAGTACTTC.

Only a few counts were recorded for this clone. V and J are TRBV7-2 and TRBJ2-7; 7 nucleotides match TRBD1. The length of the CDR3 is 16 residues. Trimming removed 5 bases from V and 4 bases from J; junction bases left unmatched: 14. Per germline, CDR1 SGHTA and CDR2 FQGNSA. CDR3 loop: CASSKGQARGAYEQYF. The CDR3 DNA reads TGTGCCAGCAGCAAAGGACAGGCCAGAGGGGCTTACGAGCAGTACTTC.

In its sample, this clone was seen a few times. V is TRBV5-1 and J is TRBJ2-7, with unresolved D. This CDR3 is built from 14 residues. Trimming left V 0 bases short and J 3 bases short, with 10 bases between. The germline gives CDR1 SGHRS, CDR2 YFSETQ. For the CDR3, the DNA is TGCGCCAGCAGCTTGGGCGGTGAGATCTACGAGCAGTACTTC. It is translated as CASSLGGEIYEQYF.

This chain uses TRBV24-1 with TRBJ2-1; 13 bases line up with TRBD2. V lost 4 bases, J lost 3 bases, and 8 bases stayed unmatched. CDR1 is KGHDR, CDR2 SFDVKD, per germline. This CDR3 contains 18 residues. Written as DNA, the CDR3 is TGTGCCACCAGTGACGGACTAGCGGGAGATCGTAGCTACAATGAGCAGTTCTTC. It translates to CATSDGLAGDRSYNEQFF.

This clone was picked up one time. The V call is TRBV5-1, the J call TRBJ2-1, with TRBD1 matching over 11 bases. Unmatched junction bases numbered 10, after V lost 2 bases and J lost 9 bases. Per the germline V gene, CDR1 is SGHRS and CDR2 is YFSETQ. The CDR3 totals 16 residues. CDR3 nucleotide sequence: TGCGCCAGCAGCTTTCGTCCGGGGACAGGGGGAAGTGAGCAGTTCTTC. Translated, it gives CASSFRPGTGGSEQFF. Based on the CDR3 plus reference TRBV5-1 and TRBJ2-1, the full variable domain is KAGVTQTPRYLIKTRGQQVTLSCSPISGHRSVSWYQQTPGQGLQFLFEYFSETQRNKGNFPGRFSGRQFSNSRSEMNVSTLELGDSALYLCASSFRPGTGGSEQFFGPGTRLTVL.

A single count supports this clone. The CDR3 is CAWSVPGPQGSYGYTF. The CDR3, as DNA: TGTGCCTGGAGTGTACCGGGACCACAGGGGAGCTATGGCTACACCTTC. The rearrangement uses TRBV30 and TRBJ1-2; TRBD1 matches 7 bases. V lost 0 bases to trimming and J lost 4 bases; unmatched junction nucleotides: 11. CDR1 is GTSNPN, CDR2 SVGIG, per germline (reference sequence). This CDR3 spans 16 amino acids. The full variable domain, in which reference TRBV30 and TRBJ1-2 provide the parts outside the CDR3, is SQTIHQWPATLVQPVGSPLSLECTVEGTSNPNLYWYRQAAGRGLQLLFYSVGIGQISSEVPQNLSASRPQDRQFILSSKKLLLSDSGFYLCAWSVPGPQGSYGYTFGSGTRLTVV.

The rearrangement joins TRBV19 to TRBJ1-1, with 11 bases lining up with TRBD1. CDR1 is LNHDA, CDR2 SQIVND, per germline (reference sequence). This CDR3 has 17 residues. V dropped 1 base and J dropped 4; count of bases not matched to a gene: 8. Here the CDR3 reads CASSIVRTGGFGTEAFF. The CDR3 nucleotides are TGTGCCAGTAGTATAGTTAGGACAGGGGGCTTTGGCACTGAAGCTTTCTTT.

The chain is built from TRBV13 and TRBJ1-3; the D gene is possibly TRBD1 (6 bases). This CDR3 comprises 14 residues. The V gene's germline CDR1 is PRHDT and CDR2 FYEKMQ (reference sequence). The germline V and J ends were trimmed by 5 bases and 14 bases, with 22 bases remaining between them. CDR3 in amino acids: CASSPGVSGRFVYF. The CDR3, as DNA: TGTGCCAGCAGCCCAGGGGTATCCGGGCGGTTTGTATATTTT. Full variable domain (remainder filled in from reference TRBV13 and TRBJ1-3): AAGVIQSPRHLIKEKRETATLKCYPIPRHDTVYWYQQGPGQDPQFLISFYEKMQSDKGSIPDRFSAQQFSDYHSELNMSSLELGDSALYFCASSPGVSGRFVYFGEGSWLTVV.

Here the CDR3 reads CASSMSGGPSYEQYF. In nucleotides, the CDR3 is TGTGCCAGCAGCATGAGCGGGGGACCCTCCTACGAGCAGTACTTC. The chain links TRBV9 to TRBJ2-7; 8 nucleotides line up with TRBD2. Per the germline V gene, CDR1 is SGDLS and CDR2 is YYNGEE. The CDR3 covers 15 residues. After removal of 4 bases from V and 0 bases from J, the junction contained 6 bases not matched to a gene.

The chain joins TRBV6-6 to TRBJ1-2; D is undetermined. The CDR3 has 15 amino acids. CDR1 and CDR2 from the germline V gene are MNHNY and SVGAGI (reference sequence). V gave up 2 bases and J gave up 3 bases, with 13 bases separating them. CDR3 amino acids: CASSYDTSSYYGYTF. The CDR3 region has the DNA TGTGCCAGCAGTTACGATACTTCCTCGTACTATGGCTACACCTTC.

J is TRBJ1-1 and V is TRBV6-5; 8 bases map to TRBD1. CDR3 length equals 16 residues. Germline CDR1 is MNHEY and CDR2 is SVGAGI. V lost 2 bases, J lost 1 base, and 6 bases stayed unmatched. The CDR3 protein is CASSYRSGTGNTEAFF. The CDR3 region has the DNA TGTGCCAGCAGTTACCGGTCCGGGACAGGGAACACTGAAGCTTTCTTT.

The rearrangement uses TRBV5-4 and TRBJ1-4, with 8 bases matching TRBD1. Germline V gene data show CDR1 as SGHNT and CDR2 as YYREEE (reference sequence). This CDR3 has 16 amino acids. The trim removed 0 bases at V and 8 bases at J, leaving 9 bases unmatched. CDR3 region: CASSLDYPGGREKLFF. CDR3 DNA: TGTGCCAGCAGCTTGGATTATCCAGGGGGCCGCGAAAAACTGTTTTTT.

The V and J genes are TRBV28 and TRBJ2-4, with D uncertain. Germline V gene data show CDR1 as MDHEN and CDR2 as SYDVKM. The V gene lost 3 bases and the J gene lost 2 bases, with 11 bases spanning the gap. The CDR3 is 15 amino acids. The CDR3 bases are TGTGCCAGCAGTTTTTTTGGCTTTTCCAAAAACATTCAGTACTTC. It specifies CASSFFGFSKNIQYF. The full variable domain, with the rest looked up from reference TRBV28 and TRBJ2-4, is DVKVTQSSRYLVKRTGEKVFLECVQDMDHENMFWYRQDPGLGLRLIYFSYDVKMKEKGDIPEGYSVSREKKERFSLILESASTNQTSMYLCASSFFGFSKNIQYFGAGTRLSVL.

This chain joins TRBV19 and TRBJ2-3, with 16 positions matching TRBD2. Per germline, CDR1 LNHDA and CDR2 SQIVND (reference sequence). Trimming cost V 4 bases and J 1 base; bases outside gene matches: 2. The CDR3 totals 17 residues. The CDR3 is CASSKGLAGGRTDTQYF. The CDR3 bases are TGTGCCAGTAGTAAGGGACTAGCGGGAGGGCGCACAGATACGCAGTATTTT.

The V call is TRBV2, the J call TRBJ1-2; possibly TRBD1 for D (6 bases). There are 12 residues in the CDR3. Germline-derived CDR1 and CDR2 are SNHLY and FYNNEI. Trimming left V 8 bases short and J 6 bases short, with 13 bases between. As DNA, the CDR3 is TGTGCCAGCCAGCAGGGGTTCAATGGCTACACCTTC. This encodes CASQQGFNGYTF. Using reference TRBV2 and TRBJ1-2 for the parts outside the CDR3, the full variable domain is EPEVTQTPSHQVTQMGQEVILRCVPISNHLYFYWYRQILGQKVEFLVSFYNNEISEKSEIFDDQFSVERPDGSNFTLKIRSTKLEDSAMYFCASQQGFNGYTFGSGTRLTVV.

This chain connects TRBV5-4 to TRBJ2-7; TRBD1 aligns across 11 bases. The CDR3 length is 14 residues. The germline V gene encodes CDR1 SGHNT and CDR2 YYREEE (reference sequence). J lost 3 bases, V lost 9 bases, and 8 bases had no gene match. Written as DNA, the CDR3 is TGTGCCACCATGTTAGGGACAGGGGGCTACGAGCAGTACTTC. Its translation is CATMLGTGGYEQYF.

The chain recombines TRBV27 with TRBJ2-5; 7 bases agree with TRBD2. Germline assignment: CDR1 MNHEY and CDR2 SMNVEV (reference sequence). J was trimmed by 7 bases and V by 1 base; bases with no gene match: 12. The CDR3 is 16 amino acids. The chain's CDR3 is CASSLYLGGGSGTQYF. The DNA of the CDR3 is TGTGCCAGCAGTTTATACCTCGGGGGAGGGTCCGGGACCCAGTACTTC.

This clone came up once. For the CDR3, the DNA is TGCGCCAGCAGCCAAGGATGGAATAGTAGAGCGGGGGAGGAGACCCAGTACTTC. Translated, it gives CASSQGWNSRAGEETQYF. The rearrangement uses TRBV4-3 and TRBJ2-5, with 8 bases fitting TRBD2. Germline-derived CDR1 and CDR2 are LGHNA and YSLEER. The ends lost 1 base at V and 5 bases at J; junction bases unmatched: 15. The CDR3 is made up of 18 amino acids.

J is TRBJ2-1 and V is TRBV13; maybe TRBD2 (6 bases). Trimming pared 4 bases from V and 0 bases from J, leaving 16 bases between. In germline, CDR1 is PRHDT, CDR2 FYEKMQ (reference sequence). The CDR3 extends over 17 amino acids. The CDR3, as DNA: TGTGCCAGCAGCTCCCGCGCGGGGCCCCGCTCCTACAATGAGCAGTTCTTC. Protein product: CASSSRAGPRSYNEQFF.

The V and J genes are TRBV6-5 and TRBJ2-7; tentative D call: TRBD2 (6 bases). The CDR3 extends over 13 amino acids. The V gene's germline CDR1 is MNHEY and CDR2 SVGAGI. Trimming removed 11 bases at V and 3 bases at J, with 17 bases between. CDR3 in DNA: TGTGCCTTTAGGGTAGCGGAACACTACGAGCAGTACTTC. Translation gives CAFRVAEHYEQYF.

This clone was seen once. The rearrangement uses TRBV27 and TRBJ2-3, with D possibly matching TRBD2 (5 bases). CDR1 MNHEY and CDR2 SMNVEV come from the germline V gene (reference sequence). The CDR3 is 14 amino acids. V lost 6 bases to trimming and J lost 3 bases, with 13 bases between them. DNA for the CDR3: TGTGCCAGCAGCATCACGGGGTTTACAGATACGCAGTATTTT. Amino acid sequence: CASSITGFTDTQYF.

This clone was found a few times. CDR3 DNA: TGTGCCAGCAGTTTTGGGAGCGTCCAGACCGGGGAGCTGTTTTTT. Residues: CASSFGSVQTGELFF. This chain uses TRBV27 with TRBJ2-2; a weak D match, TRBD2 (5 bases). The germline V gene encodes CDR1 MNHEY and CDR2 SMNVEV (reference sequence). Trimming removed 3 bases at V and 5 bases at J, with 13 bases between. The CDR3 loop spans 15 amino acids.

The V call is TRBV2, the J call TRBJ2-5; D remains ambiguous. CDR3 length equals 14 residues. V was clipped by 2 bases and J by 1 base, with 8 bases between them. The germline CDR1 and CDR2 sequences are SNHLY and FYNNEI. CDR3 amino acids: CASSENYPQETQYF. CDR3 DNA sequence: TGTGCCAGCAGTGAAAACTACCCCCAAGAGACCCAGTACTTC.

The genes are TRBV9 and TRBJ2-7; 7 nucleotides align to TRBD1. The CDR3 sequence is 15 residues long. J lost 4 bases, V lost 3 bases, and 10 bases had no gene match. CDR1 is SGDLS, CDR2 YYNGEE, per germline. The CDR3 sequence is CASSAQTGTAYEQYF. In nucleotides, the CDR3 is TGTGCCAGCAGCGCCCAAACCGGGACAGCGTACGAGCAGTACTTC. The variable domain in full, with the rest retrieved from reference TRBV9 and TRBJ2-7, is DSGVTQTPKHLITATGQRVTLRCSPRSGDLSVYWYQQSLDQGLQFLIQYYNGEERAKGNILERFSAQQFPDLHSELNLSSLELGDSALYFCASSAQTGTAYEQYFGPGTRLTVT.

The chain carries TRBV30 and TRBJ1-4, with a weak D call TRBD1 (6 bases). Germline CDR1 GTSNPN, CDR2 SVGIG (reference sequence). V was clipped by 2 bases and J by 0 bases, with 7 bases between them. The CDR3 spans 14 residues. CDR3 sequence: CAWSTGTTNEKLFF. In DNA, the CDR3 is TGTGCCTGGAGTACAGGGACAACTAATGAAAAACTGTTTTTT.

As regards this clone: An end of the junction does not agree with germline; a read error may underlie this. The gene calls are TRBV7-7 and TRBJ2-7; 8 bases are a match to TRBD1. The CDR3 consists of 13 residues. The germline CDR1 and CDR2 sequences are SSHAT and FNYEAQ (reference sequence). CDR3 sequence reads: CASSPTGVGEQYF. As DNA, the CDR3 is TGTGCTAGCAGCCCGACAGGGGTAGGCGAGCAGTACTTC.